The 23 T cell receptor beta chains below come from one sample, sequenced in a study of cytomegalovirus exposure and HLA in healthy donors. Use of 60 Vbeta and 13 Jbeta primers characterized the PCR. The table came from immunoSEQ multiplex PCR; TCRdb's copy has only in-frame clones and leaves some out. Seen here are approximately 150,000 clones, about 80% observed once, and the top ten hold 2% to 2.5%. Sequenced material: PBMCs. The receptors shown here come from a woman aged 18-35 years in good health and CMV-seropositive.

CDR3 amino acids: CASSLGLGGNEQFF. CDR3 coding DNA: TGCGCCAGCAGCCTAGGACTAGGGGGCAATGAGCAGTTCTTC. This chain connects TRBV4-1 to TRBJ2-1, with D tentatively TRBD2 (7 bases). Germline CDR1 reads MGHRA; CDR2 reads YSYEKL. Trimming pared 4 bases from V and 6 bases from J, leaving 13 bases between. The CDR3 length is 14 residues.

This clone was picked up a small number of times. In nucleotides, the CDR3 is TGTGCCAGCAGTGTTCTTATGAACACTGAAGCTTTCTTT. It encodes CASSVLMNTEAFF. The chain is built from TRBV27 and TRBJ1-1; D not resolved. This CDR3 has 13 amino acids. Germline lookup yields CDR1 MNHEY and CDR2 SMNVEV (reference sequence). Trimming pared 5 bases from V and 0 bases from J, leaving 7 bases between.

V usage is TRBV4-3 and J usage is TRBJ2-1, with 7 bases identical to TRBD1. Germline V lookup: CDR1 LGHNA, CDR2 YSLEER. The trim removed 0 bases at V and 9 bases at J, leaving 11 bases unmatched. The length of the CDR3 is 16 residues. Here the CDR3 DNA reads TGCGCCAGCAGCCAAGACCGGGACAGATCTAGAAGTGAGCAGTTCTTC. Translation: CASSQDRDRSRSEQFF.

The rearrangement links TRBV6-1 to TRBJ2-2, with D perhaps matching TRBD2 (6 bases). The CDR3 contains 14 residues. Trimming took off 2 bases at V and 6 bases at J, with 10 bases between the two ends. CDR1 is MNHNS and CDR2 is SASEGT in the germline V gene. The CDR3 region has the DNA TGTGCCAGCAGTGAACTAGCGATCGCCGGGGAGCTGTTTTTT. Its protein is CASSELAIAGELFF.

J is TRBJ2-1 and V is TRBV6-1; D is undetermined. This CDR3 contains 15 residues. CDR1 and CDR2 (germline): MNHNS, SASEGT. V dropped 4 bases and J dropped 3 bases, with 13 bases sitting between them. The DNA for the CDR3 is TGTGCCAGCAGTGTGGAGTCAGCCCTCTACAATGAGCAGTTCTTC. This codes for CASSVESALYNEQFF.

The genes are TRBV10-3 and TRBJ2-7, with D perhaps TRBD1 (6 bases). Germline CDR1 ENHRY, CDR2 SYGVKD. V was cut by 0 bases and J by 4 bases, with 13 bases left in between. The CDR3 is 15 amino acids. For the CDR3, the DNA is TGTGCCATCAGTGAGTCGTATGGGGGCGCGTACGAGCAGTACTTC. Its translation: CAISESYGGAYEQYF.

The chain carries TRBV14 and TRBJ2-6; unclear D gene. The CDR3 runs 16 residues. Trimming left V 4 bases short and J 0 bases short, with 10 bases between. Germline loops: CDR1 SGHDN, CDR2 FVKESK. The CDR3, as DNA: TGTGCCAGCAGCCGGCTAGAAGCCTCTGGGGCCAACGTCCTGACTTTC. Residues: CASSRLEASGANVLTF. The entire variable domain, with the rest obtained from reference TRBV14 and TRBJ2-6, is as follows: EAGVTQFPSHSVIEKGQTVTLRCDPISGHDNLYWYRRVMGKEIKFLLHFVKESKQDESGMPNNRFLAERTGGTYSTLKVQPAELEDSGVYFCASSRLEASGANVLTFGAGSRLTVL.

The chain combines TRBV5-1 with TRBJ2-5; 7 bases are shared with TRBD1. The trim removed 2 bases at V and 3 bases at J, leaving 7 bases unmatched. The germline V gene encodes CDR1 SGHRS and CDR2 YFSETQ. The CDR3 sequence is 15 residues long. The CDR3 region has the DNA TGCGCCAGCAGCTTTAGGGGGCAAGCAAAAGAGACCCAGTACTTC. Translated: CASSFRGQAKETQYF.

This sequence joins TRBV4-1 and TRBJ1-1; weak D call: TRBD1 (6 bases). Germline assignment: CDR1 MGHRA and CDR2 YSYEKL. Trimming pared 1 base from V and 6 bases from J, leaving 15 bases between. The CDR3 is 15 amino acids. The CDR3 protein is CASSQVDSFISEAFF. The CDR3 DNA reads as TGCGCCAGCAGCCAAGTGGACAGCTTTATTTCTGAAGCTTTCTTT.

The V call is TRBV2, the J call TRBJ1-4, with 7 bases matching TRBD1. The germline V gene has CDR1 SNHLY and CDR2 FYNNEI. This CDR3 contains 16 residues. V lost 10 bases, J lost 3 bases, and 14 bases stayed unmatched. The CDR3 sequence is CATLGYRGRSNEKLFF. The DNA of the CDR3 is TGTGCCACATTGGGGTACAGGGGAAGATCTAATGAAAAACTGTTTTTT.

This clone was found once. V is TRBV19 and J is TRBJ2-7, with 8 positions matching TRBD1. The CDR3 has 13 amino acids. Germline V gene sequence: CDR1 LNHDA, CDR2 SQIVND (reference sequence). Losses at the gene ends were 7 bases for V and 5 bases for J; bases not matched to a gene: 7. The CDR3 reads CASTPGQVHEQYF. The DNA for the CDR3 is TGTGCCAGTACTCCGGGACAGGTCCACGAGCAGTACTTC.

The chain employs TRBV11-3 and TRBJ2-7; 7 nucleotides agree with TRBD2. This CDR3 contains 14 residues. Germline loops: CDR1 SGHNT, CDR2 YENEEA. J gave up 0 bases and V 1 base, and 0 bases lay outside the gene matches. The CDR3 region has the DNA TGTGCCAGCAGCTTAGGCGGGAGCTCCTACGAGCAGTACTTC. Amino acids: CASSLGGSSYEQYF.

This clone was observed once. This chain uses TRBV2 with TRBJ1-5; TRBD1 aligns across 7 bases. The CDR3 runs 15 residues. V lost 8 bases and J lost 0; bases outside the gene matches: 7. Germline V gene sequence: CDR1 SNHLY, CDR2 FYNNEI. This CDR3 reads CASLRGWGSNQPQHF. The CDR3 nucleotides read TGTGCCAGCCTCAGGGGGTGGGGTAGCAATCAGCCCCAGCATTTT. The full variable domain, completed using reference TRBV2 and TRBJ1-5, is EPEVTQTPSHQVTQMGQEVILRCVPISNHLYFYWYRQILGQKVEFLVSFYNNEISEKSEIFDDQFSVERPDGSNFTLKIRSTKLEDSAMYFCASLRGWGSNQPQHFGDGTRLSIL.

This clone was counted a few times. The chain employs TRBV14 and TRBJ2-5; D uncertain. Germline-derived CDR1 and CDR2 are SGHDN and FVKESK. The CDR3 is made up of 15 amino acids. The germline V and J ends were trimmed by 0 bases and 4 bases, with 12 bases remaining between them. This CDR3 is CASSQDGASPETQYF. The CDR3 region has the DNA TGTGCCAGCAGCCAAGATGGAGCATCCCCAGAGACCCAGTACTTC.

This clone was picked up a small number of times. The germline gene is not matched at one end of the junction; a read error may be the cause. The chain recombines TRBV13 with TRBJ1-3; 7 bases match TRBD1. Germline V gene lookup returns CDR1 PRHDT and CDR2 FYEKMQ (reference sequence). This CDR3 comprises 14 residues. In nucleotides, the CDR3 is TGTGCCAGCAGCCTAGGGGGCGCAGGAAACACCATATATTTT. Translation: CASSLGGAGNTIYF.

The V gene is TRBV19, the J gene TRBJ2-3; D might be TRBD2 (5 bases). The CDR3 consists of 17 residues. The germline V gene encodes CDR1 LNHDA and CDR2 SQIVND (reference sequence). The V gene lost 7 bases and the J gene lost 1 base, with 21 bases spanning the gap. The CDR3 bases are TGTGCCAGTAAGGCTCACGGGGTGAGCCTAGGCACAGATACGCAGTATTTT. Its translation is CASKAHGVSLGTDTQYF.

The chain combines TRBV5-4 with TRBJ2-5; 13 bases fit TRBD2. Germline V gene sequence: CDR1 SGHNT, CDR2 YYREEE (reference sequence). This CDR3 spans 16 amino acids. J lost 2 bases, V lost 4 bases, and 5 bases had no gene match. CDR3 sequence reads: CASSTPLAGGQETQYF. In DNA form, the CDR3 reads TGTGCCAGCAGCACCCCACTAGCGGGGGGGCAAGAGACCCAGTACTTC. Variable domain in full (rest from reference TRBV5-4 and TRBJ2-5): ETGVTQSPTHLIKTRGQQVTLRCSSQSGHNTVSWYQQALGQGPQFIFQYYREEENGRGNFPPRFSGLQFPNYSSELNVNALELDDSALYLCASSTPLAGGQETQYFGPGTRLLVL.

Comment on this clone: A read error may account for a junction end that differs from germline. The chain couples TRBV5-1 to TRBJ2-7; D might be TRBD2 (6 bases). CDR1 and CDR2 from the germline V gene are SGHRS and YFSETQ. The CDR3 spans 14 residues. The CDR3 sequence: CASSLGGEAYGQYF. Written as DNA, the CDR3 is TGCGCCAGCAGCTTGGGCGGGGAGGCCTACGGGCAGTACTTC.

The chain has TRBV18 and TRBJ2-7; D remains unclear. Trimming took off 6 bases at V and 1 base at J, with 10 bases between the two ends. The CDR3 consists of 13 residues. CDR1 is KGHSH, CDR2 LQKENI, per germline. CDR3 nucleotides: TGTGCCAGCTCTTACACCAGTTCCTACGAGCAGTACTTC. Translation: CASSYTSSYEQYF.

The chain uses TRBV19 and TRBJ2-2; D perhaps matches TRBD1 (6 bases). This CDR3 is built from 13 residues. V lost 10 bases and J 1 base, leaving 10 bases between the germline ends. Germline CDR1 and CDR2: LNHDA and SQIVND (reference sequence). CDR3 in DNA: TGTGCCACCGAAGGGGGGAACACCGGGGAGCTGTTTTTT. Residues: CATEGGNTGELFF. Looking up the rest from reference TRBV19 and TRBJ2-2 gives the full variable domain: DGGITQSPKYLFRKEGQNVTLSCEQNLNHDAMYWYRQDPGQGLRLIYYSQIVNDFQKGDIAEGYSVSREKKESFPLTVTSAQKNPTAFYLCATEGGNTGELFFGEGSRLTVL.

The genes are TRBV7-9 and TRBJ1-1, with TRBD1 matching 7 bases. Trimming took 6 bases from V and 3 from J; bases not matched to a gene: 4. From germline, CDR1 is SEHNR and CDR2 FQNEAQ (reference sequence). The CDR3 totals 13 residues. As DNA, the CDR3 is TGTGCCAGCAGTTCAGGGGGTTACACTGAAGCTTTCTTT. Translation gives CASSSGGYTEAFF.

V gene TRBV5-5 combines with J gene TRBJ1-6; TRBD1 is a possible D gene (6 bases). V dropped 3 bases and J dropped 2 bases, with 9 bases sitting between them. Germline lookup yields CDR1 SGHKS and CDR2 YYEKEE (reference sequence). The CDR3 contains 15 residues. The CDR3 region is CASSYRDTYNSPLHF. The CDR3, as DNA: TGTGCCAGCAGCTACAGGGATACCTATAATTCACCCCTCCACTTT.

This clone occurred once. The rearrangement links TRBV5-1 to TRBJ1-2; no reliable D call. V was pared by 0 bases and J by 0 bases, with 12 bases between. Germline CDR1 reads SGHRS; CDR2 reads YFSETQ. There are 16 residues in the CDR3. CDR3 sequence: CASSLGNTGSNYGYTF. The CDR3 DNA follows: TGCGCCAGCAGCTTGGGTAACACCGGGTCTAACTATGGCTACACCTTC.